The rows below give T cell receptor beta chains drawn from one sample of a study of OX40 agonist ivuxolimab in advanced cancers. Repertoires were generated with immunoSEQ multiplex PCR, while TCRdb's copy carries only in-frame clones and drops some. Here the sample spans about 46,000 clones, roughly four fifths being singletons. The sample here was CD4+ or CD8+ T cells sorted from blood, taken in a trial of the OX40 agonist ivuxolimab. The receptors derive from an adult with an advanced solid tumor such as melanoma, head and neck, liver or kidney cancer. The conserved cysteine and the conserved F or W are not part of the CDR3 here.

cdr3_length v_call cdr3_aa
11 TRBV7-9 ASSLKGSHEQY
13 TRBV19 ASISPGGENYGYT
14 TRBV19 ASSIGVDRGGQPQH
12 TRBV18 ASSGARQGNEQF
14 TRBV11-2 ASSLGGAGSGETQY
11 TRBV7-6 ASSQGRQDTQY
13 TRBV6-1 ASSKVSHNNSPLH
13 TRBV18 ASSPQGDRYTEAF
10 TRBV7-8 ASSGSYNEQF
13 TRBV6-1 ASSESGGSSQPQH
11 TRBV2 ASSTQKGNGYT
11 TRBV30 ACGGRVGQPQH
15 TRBV10-3 AISESASGGTLNEQF
12 TRBV7-9 ASSLGQSNQPQH
12 TRBV2 AGRRGIQGTEAF
13 TRBV11-2 ASSLDPGWTGELF
12 TRBV11-3 ASSLDGTEREQY
12 TRBV30 AWSVGQGWVEQY
11 TRBV5-4 ASSPAPGYGYT
12 TRBV19 ASSMGRQNHGYT
11 TRBV6-5 ASTPGTDYGYT
12 TRBV2 ASSELTANSPLH
12 TRBV2 ASSESAGNYGYT
12 TRBV13 ASSRTPNTGELF
12 TRBV6-1 ASSETVRSDGYT
18 TRBV4-3 ASSQDRVKDRGRRDTEAF
12 TRBV6-1 ASRGTDSNQPQH
13 TRBV12-5 ASGFLSSGANVLT
11 TRBV10-1 ASSVSVNTEAF
11 TRBV19 ASSFGLANEQF
11 TRBV19 ASSIEGLGELF
13 TRBV14 ASSQFILGINEQF
13 TRBV9 ASSVGTSGQNIQY
13 TRBV27 ASSARDRGGQVAF
13 TRBV4-3 ASSQLPAFSYEQY
14 TRBV5-4 ASSFRDRGPYNEQF
13 TRBV6-5 ASSYSRRGGETQY
11 TRBV5-6 ASSRLVNTEAF
11 TRBV11-3 ASSLSQDTEAF
12 TRBV7-9 ASSSNAGTGTQY
15 TRBV5-1 ASSLGFLAETTGELF
12 TRBV6-5 ASSLGRGGTEAF
12 TRBV4-3 ASSQDGGYNEQF
14 TRBV5-4 ASSLSRGQYNSPLH
11 TRBV2 ASSPTRNTEAF
13 TRBV6-6 ASSYPRENNSPLH
10 TRBV29-1 SGGRLNTEAF
12 TRBV6-5 ASNTFDRAYEQY
11 TRBV5-1 ASSPGGGETQY
11 TRBV5-1 ASSLNRGETQY
16 TRBV6-4 ASSDSLAGGRSYNEQF
14 TRBV10-2 ASFASGGGSYNEQF
13 TRBV14 ASSRNGVSSYGYT
17 TRBV10-3 AISERASSSSRDQVTQY
10 TRBV30 AGRAWNTEAF
14 TRBV4-1 ASSQTTVTGGNTIY
11 TRBV11-1 ASSPGGRDTQY